This is a list of T cell receptor beta chains from one sample in a study of blood T cell repertoires in COVID-19. Sequencing used immunoSEQ multiplex PCR; TCRdb keeps in-frame clones, though not all of them. The sample contains about 89,000 clones, 60% to 85% of which appear only once. The specimen was peripheral blood. All receptors come from a human donor in a cohort sampled during active COVID-19. Both conserved end residues are part of each CDR3. Size is omitted from some rows. Given values are once, few, many or a class for expanded clones.

j_gene	abundance	v_gene	len	CDR3aa
TRBJ2-3	.	TRBV5-1	16	CASSTLAGHSTDTQYF
TRBJ2-5	.	TRBV28	15	CASSLPVFPLETQYF
TRBJ2-3	.	TRBV5-4	15	CASSPTGSTPDTQYF
TRBJ2-2	.	TRBV28	12	CASIRGTGELFF
TRBJ2-1	.	TRBV7-8	16	CASSLSQGIIDNEQFF
TRBJ1-2	few	TRBV7-9	14	CASSPSPTNYGYTF
TRBJ2-7	.	TRBV7-8	13	CASSRTGKYEQYF
TRBJ2-7	.	TRBV19	15	CASSQSGRRTYEQYF
TRBJ2-7	few	TRBV24-1	14	CATSGAGASYEQYF
TRBJ1-5	.	TRBV6-2/TRBV6-3	15	CASSSRDRVGQPQHF
TRBJ2-3	.	TRBV29-1	12	CSVEVGVNTQYF